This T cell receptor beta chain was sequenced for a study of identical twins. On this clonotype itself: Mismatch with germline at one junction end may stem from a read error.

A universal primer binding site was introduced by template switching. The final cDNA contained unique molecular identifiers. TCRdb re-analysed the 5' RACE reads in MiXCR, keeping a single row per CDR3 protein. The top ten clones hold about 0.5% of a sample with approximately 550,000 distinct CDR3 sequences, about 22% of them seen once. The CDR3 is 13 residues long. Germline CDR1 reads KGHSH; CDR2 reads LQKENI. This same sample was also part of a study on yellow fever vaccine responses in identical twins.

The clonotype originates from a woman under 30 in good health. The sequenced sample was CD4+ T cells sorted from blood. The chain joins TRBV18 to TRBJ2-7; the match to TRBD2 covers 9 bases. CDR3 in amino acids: CASSPYEGSGSFF. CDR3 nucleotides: TGTGCCAGCTCACCCTACGAGGGTAGCGGGAGTTTCTTC.